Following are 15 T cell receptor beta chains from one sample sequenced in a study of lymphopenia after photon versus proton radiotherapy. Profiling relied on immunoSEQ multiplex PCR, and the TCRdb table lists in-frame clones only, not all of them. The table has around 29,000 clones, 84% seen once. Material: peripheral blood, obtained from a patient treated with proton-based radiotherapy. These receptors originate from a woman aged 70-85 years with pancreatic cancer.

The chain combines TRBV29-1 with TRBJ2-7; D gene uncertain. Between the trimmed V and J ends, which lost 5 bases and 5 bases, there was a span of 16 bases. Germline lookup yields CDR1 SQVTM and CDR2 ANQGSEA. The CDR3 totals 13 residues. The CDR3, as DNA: TGCAGCGTTCCAAGCAAAGTGGGCAACGAGCAGTACTTC. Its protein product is CSVPSKVGNEQYF.

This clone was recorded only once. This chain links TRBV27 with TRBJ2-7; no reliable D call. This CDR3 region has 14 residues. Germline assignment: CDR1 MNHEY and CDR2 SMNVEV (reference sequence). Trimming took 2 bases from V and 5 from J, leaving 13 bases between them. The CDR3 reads CASSLNFGVDEQYF. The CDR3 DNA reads TGTGCCAGCAGTTTAAACTTTGGGGTCGACGAGCAGTACTTC.

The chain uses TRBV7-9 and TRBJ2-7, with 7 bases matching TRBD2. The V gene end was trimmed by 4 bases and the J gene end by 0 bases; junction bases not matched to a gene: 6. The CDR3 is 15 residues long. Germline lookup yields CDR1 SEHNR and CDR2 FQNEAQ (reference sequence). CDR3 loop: CASSYTAGSSYEQYF. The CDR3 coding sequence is TGTGCCAGCAGCTACACAGCGGGAAGCTCCTACGAGCAGTACTTC.

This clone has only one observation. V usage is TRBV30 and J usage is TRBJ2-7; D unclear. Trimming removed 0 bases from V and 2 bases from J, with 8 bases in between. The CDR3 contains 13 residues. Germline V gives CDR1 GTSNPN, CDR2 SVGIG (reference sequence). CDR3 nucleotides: TGTGCCTGGAGTGTAAAGGGCCCCTACGAGCAGTACTTC. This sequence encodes CAWSVKGPYEQYF.

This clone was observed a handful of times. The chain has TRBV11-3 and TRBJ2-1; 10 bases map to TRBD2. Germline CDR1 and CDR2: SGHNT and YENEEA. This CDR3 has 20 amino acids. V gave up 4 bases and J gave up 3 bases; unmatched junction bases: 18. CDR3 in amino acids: CASSSRWGGNWTSGYNEQFF. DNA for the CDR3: TGTGCCAGCAGCTCCCGGTGGGGGGGGAATTGGACTAGCGGCTACAATGAGCAGTTCTTC.

The CDR3 here is CASSQGAVANYGYTF. The CDR3 DNA reads as TGTGCCAGCAGCCAAGGGGCAGTCGCTAACTATGGCTACACCTTC. The rearrangement links TRBV11-2 to TRBJ1-2, with D possibly matching TRBD1 (5 bases). CDR1 is SGHAT, CDR2 FQNNGV, per germline. This CDR3 has 15 amino acids. Trimming left V 5 bases short and J 0 bases short, with 13 bases between. Combining the CDR3 with reference TRBV11-2 and TRBJ1-2 gives the whole variable domain EAGVAQSPRYKIIEKRQSVAFWCNPISGHATLYWYQQILGQGPKLLIQFQNNGVVDDSQLPKDRFSAERLKGVDSTLKIQPAKLEDSAVYLCASSQGAVANYGYTFGSGTRLTVV.

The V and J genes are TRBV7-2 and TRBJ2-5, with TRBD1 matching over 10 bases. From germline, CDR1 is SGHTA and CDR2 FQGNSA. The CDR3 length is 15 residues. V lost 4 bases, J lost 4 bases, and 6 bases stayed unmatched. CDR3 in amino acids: CASSYQGTGAETQYF. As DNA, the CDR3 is TGTGCCAGCAGCTACCAAGGGACAGGGGCAGAGACCCAGTACTTC. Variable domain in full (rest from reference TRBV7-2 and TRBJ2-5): GAGVSQSPSNKVTEKGKDVELRCDPISGHTALYWYRQSLGQGLEFLIYFQGNSAPDKSGLPSDRFSAERTGGSVSTLTIQRTQQEDSAVYLCASSYQGTGAETQYFGPGTRLLVL.

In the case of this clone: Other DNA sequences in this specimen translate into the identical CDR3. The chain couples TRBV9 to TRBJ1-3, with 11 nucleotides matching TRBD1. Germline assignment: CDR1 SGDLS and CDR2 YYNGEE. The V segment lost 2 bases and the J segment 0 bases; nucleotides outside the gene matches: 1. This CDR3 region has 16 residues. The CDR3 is CASSVGQGASGNTIYF. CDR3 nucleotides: TGTGCCAGCAGCGTCGGACAGGGGGCCTCTGGAAACACCATATATTTT.

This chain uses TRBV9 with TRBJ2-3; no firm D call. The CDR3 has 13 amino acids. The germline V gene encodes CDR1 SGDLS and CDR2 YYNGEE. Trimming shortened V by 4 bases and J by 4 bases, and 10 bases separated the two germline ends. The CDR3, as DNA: TGTGCCAGCAGCCTCAGTGGAGCAGATACGCAGTATTTT. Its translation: CASSLSGADTQYF.

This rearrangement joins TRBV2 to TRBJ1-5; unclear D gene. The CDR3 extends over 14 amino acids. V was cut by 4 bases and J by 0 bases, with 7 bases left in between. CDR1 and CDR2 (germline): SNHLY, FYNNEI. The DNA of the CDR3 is TGTGCCAGCAGTGTTGGGGTTAGCAATCAGCCCCAGCATTTT. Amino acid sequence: CASSVGVSNQPQHF. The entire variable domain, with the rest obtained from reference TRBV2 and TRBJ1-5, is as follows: EPEVTQTPSHQVTQMGQEVILRCVPISNHLYFYWYRQILGQKVEFLVSFYNNEISEKSEIFDDQFSVERPDGSNFTLKIRSTKLEDSAMYFCASSVGVSNQPQHFGDGTRLSIL.

The CDR3: CASSLFEGPNSPLHF. In nucleotides, the CDR3 is TGTGCCAGCAGTTTATTCGAGGGGCCGAATTCACCCCTCCACTTT. This rearrangement joins TRBV27 to TRBJ1-6, with D perhaps TRBD1 (5 bases). CDR1 is MNHEY, CDR2 SMNVEV, per germline (reference sequence). V lost 1 base and J 7 bases, leaving 11 bases between the germline ends. The CDR3 consists of 15 residues.

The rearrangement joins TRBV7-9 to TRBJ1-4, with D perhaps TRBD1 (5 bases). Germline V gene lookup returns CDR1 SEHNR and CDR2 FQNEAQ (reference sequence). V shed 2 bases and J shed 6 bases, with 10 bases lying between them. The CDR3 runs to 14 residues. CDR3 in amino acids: CASSLKGKDEKLFF. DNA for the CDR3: TGTGCCAGCAGCTTAAAGGGGAAGGATGAAAAACTGTTTTTT.

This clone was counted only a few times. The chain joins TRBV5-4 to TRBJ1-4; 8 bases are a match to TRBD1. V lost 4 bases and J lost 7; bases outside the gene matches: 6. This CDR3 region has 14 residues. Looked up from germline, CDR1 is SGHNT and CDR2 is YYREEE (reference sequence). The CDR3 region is CASSQGQASEKLFF. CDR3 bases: TGTGCCAGCAGCCAGGGACAGGCGAGTGAAAAACTGTTTTTT.

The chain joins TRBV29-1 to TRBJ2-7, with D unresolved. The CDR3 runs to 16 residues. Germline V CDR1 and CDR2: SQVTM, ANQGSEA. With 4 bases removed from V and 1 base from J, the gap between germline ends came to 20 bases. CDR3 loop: CSVVDPGQRISYEQYF. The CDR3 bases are TGCAGCGTTGTTGATCCAGGTCAGAGGATTTCCTACGAGCAGTACTTC.

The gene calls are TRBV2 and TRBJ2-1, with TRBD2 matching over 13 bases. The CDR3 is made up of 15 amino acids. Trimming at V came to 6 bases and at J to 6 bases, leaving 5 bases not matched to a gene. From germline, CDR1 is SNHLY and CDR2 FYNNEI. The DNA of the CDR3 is TGTGCCAGCAGCCGCGGACTAGCGGGAGCCAATGAGCAGTTCTTC. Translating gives CASSRGLAGANEQFF.